This TCR beta chain originates from a study of T-cell memory formation after mild COVID-19. Study-wide points: Mainly in CM and EM were contracting CD4+ clones; CD8+ were in EMRA. Contracting clones from day 15 to 85 had balanced CD4/CD8; later expanders favoured CD4+.

The TCR alpha and TCR beta cDNA libraries, bearing sample barcodes and UMIs, were generated by 5'RACE using constant-segment primers. Each CDR3 protein is one row after TCRdb ran MiXCR on the 5' RACE reads. The data hold 400,000 to 450,000 distinct CDR3 sequences, with roughly 18% observed a single time. This clonotype was found a few times. The antigen is not known. The TCR was taken from a man in his late teens or twenties who had mild COVID-19 (a few samples of this study predate the infection). Cell type and time point are not known. Sequencing input: PBMCs or a T cell subset sorted from them (not recorded which).

DNA for the CDR3: TGTGCCAGCAGCTTAGAGGGGCCGACAGATACGCAGTATTTT. This sequence encodes CASSLEGPTDTQYF. V and J are TRBV7-9 and TRBJ2-3, with a weak D call TRBD1 (5 bases). Germline loops: CDR1 SEHNR, CDR2 FQNEAQ (reference sequence). This CDR3 has 14 amino acids. Trimming removed 1 base from V and 3 bases from J, with 8 bases in between.